These 24 T cell receptor beta chains originate from one sample sequenced in a study of human T cells and chemical hapten exposure. Stated time point: patch test 2, 6 weeks after DPC sensitization. Treatment: therapeutic diphenylcyclopropenone sensitization with weekly scalp DPC. TCRdb reprocessed the RACE reads via MiXCR and lists one record per CDR3 protein. The sample records tens of thousands of distinct CDR3 sequences, 6.5% to 8% being singletons. The sample was whole blood, taken in connection with sensitization to the hapten diphenylcyclopropenone (DPC). The receptors shown here come from a woman aged 30 to 39 with alopecia areata. Some clones in this sample may be carry-over from other donors' samples.

This clonotype was recorded at least ten times. J is TRBJ2-7 and V is TRBV7-8, with D perhaps TRBD1 (6 bases). The CDR3 runs 13 residues. Germline values: CDR1 SGHVS, CDR2 FQNEAQ. Trimming stripped 5 bases from V and 4 bases from J, with 12 bases between. The CDR3 is CASSLIQGYEQYF. CDR3 nucleotide sequence: TGTGCCAGCAGCCTCATACAGGGATACGAGCAGTACTTC.

This clonotype was picked up many times. This chain uses TRBV13 with TRBJ1-1; the D gene is possibly TRBD1 (6 bases). This CDR3 spans 12 amino acids. Germline CDR1 and CDR2: PRHDT and FYEKMQ (reference sequence). V was trimmed by 5 bases and J by 7 bases, leaving 11 bases between them. The CDR3 spells CASSQPTGEAFF. For the CDR3, the DNA is TGTGCCAGCAGCCAGCCGACAGGTGAAGCTTTCTTT.

The V call is TRBV2, the J call TRBJ1-3; D ambiguous. Germline values: CDR1 SNHLY, CDR2 FYNNEI. The V gene lost 1 base and the J gene lost 1 base, with 8 bases spanning the gap. The CDR3 loop spans 15 amino acids. In DNA form, the CDR3 reads TGTGCCAGCAGTGAAGGCCTACTTTCTGGAAACACCATATATTTT. This codes for CASSEGLLSGNTIYF.

This chain uses TRBV6-5 with TRBJ1-5; D gene unclear. This CDR3 spans 14 amino acids. Trimming cost V 7 bases and J 4 bases, with 14 bases left between them. CDR1 and CDR2 (germline): MNHEY, SVGAGI. The CDR3 sequence is CASTSRADNQPQHF. In DNA, the CDR3 is TGTGCCAGCACATCGAGGGCGGATAATCAGCCCCAGCATTTT.

Ten or more counts support this clonotype. This sequence joins TRBV7-2 and TRBJ2-3; 9 bases map to TRBD1. The CDR3 consists of 15 residues. From germline, CDR1 is SGHTA and CDR2 FQGNSA. Trimming took 5 bases from V and 3 from J; bases not matched to a gene: 6. CDR3 loop: CASSAQGAVTDTQYF. CDR3 nucleotides: TGTGCCAGCAGCGCACAGGGGGCAGTTACAGATACGCAGTATTTT.

This clonotype has at least ten counts. This chain joins TRBV6-5 and TRBJ2-3; weak D call: TRBD2 (5 bases). Looked up from germline, CDR1 is MNHEY and CDR2 is SVGAGI. Trimming removed 0 bases at V and 0 bases at J, with 13 bases between. The CDR3 is 17 amino acids. The CDR3 protein is CASSYSSAGYSTDTQYF. DNA of the CDR3: TGTGCCAGCAGTTACTCGAGTGCGGGCTATAGCACAGATACGCAGTATTTT.

The chain links TRBV12-3 or TRBV12-4 to TRBJ1-6; 10 bases align to TRBD1. V was pared by 11 bases and J by 9 bases, with 4 bases of the junction left unmatched. The CDR3 has 12 amino acids. The CDR3, as DNA: TGTGCCGGGGGACAGGGGAGTTCACCCCTCCACTTT. This encodes CAGGQGSSPLHF.

In this sample, this clonotype turned up a few times. V is TRBV20-1 and J is TRBJ1-2, with a tentative D call TRBD1 (6 bases). V lost 5 bases, J lost 2 bases, and 12 bases lay in between. The length of the CDR3 is 13 residues. Per germline, CDR1 DFQATT and CDR2 SNEGSKA (reference sequence). The CDR3 loop is CSAPQGFNYGYTF. DNA for the CDR3: TGCAGTGCTCCACAGGGCTTCAACTATGGCTACACCTTC.

Many counts were recorded for this clonotype. V is TRBV20-1 and J is TRBJ2-7; D is perhaps TRBD1 (5 bases). The germline V and J ends were trimmed by 3 bases and 3 bases, with 21 bases remaining between them. Germline CDR1 DFQATT, CDR2 SNEGSKA (reference sequence). The CDR3 is made up of 16 amino acids. CDR3 in DNA: TGCAGTGCTAGGGCAATGAACCTGGGGCCGGGCTACGAGCAGTACTTC. Protein product: CSARAMNLGPGYEQYF.

This clonotype was detected a few times. This chain links TRBV7-9 with TRBJ1-3, with D maybe TRBD1 (5 bases). V lost 5 bases and J 7 bases, leaving 15 bases between the germline ends. The CDR3 is made up of 14 amino acids. The V gene's germline CDR1 is SEHNR and CDR2 FQNEAQ (reference sequence). This CDR3 is CASSPGPPGNTIYF. The CDR3 nucleotides read TGTGCCAGCAGCCCGGGGCCTCCGGGCAACACCATATATTTT.

The sample holds many counts of this clonotype. The V gene is TRBV7-8, the J gene TRBJ1-5, with a tentative D call TRBD1 (5 bases). CDR3 length: 16 residues. Germline CDR1 reads SGHVS; CDR2 reads FQNEAQ. Trimming stripped 1 base from V and 6 bases from J, with 16 bases between. This CDR3 is CASSLEMGTVFQPQHF. CDR3 nucleotide sequence: TGTGCCAGCAGCTTAGAGATGGGGACTGTTTTTCAGCCCCAGCATTTT.

The rearrangement joins TRBV29-1 to TRBJ1-2; D ambiguous. The V end was cut by 5 bases, the J end by 8 bases, with 18 bases between. The CDR3 sequence is 13 residues long. Per the germline V gene, CDR1 is SQVTM and CDR2 is ANQGSEA. The CDR3 is CSVTDVPGRGYTF. In DNA, the CDR3 is TGCAGCGTTACGGACGTCCCGGGCAGGGGCTACACCTTC.

This clonotype was seen many times. The rearrangement links TRBV20-1 to TRBJ1-1; D remains ambiguous. The V gene lost 1 base and the J gene lost 4 bases, with 16 bases spanning the gap. CDR1 is DFQATT, CDR2 SNEGSKA, per germline (reference sequence). This CDR3 contains 15 residues. The CDR3 DNA reads TGCAGTGCTAGAGTAGGGTTTTATGGGTCCACTGAAGCTTTCTTT. It yields the protein CSARVGFYGSTEAFF.

This clonotype was seen a few times. The chain recombines TRBV14 with TRBJ2-5; TRBD1 is a possible D gene (7 bases). V lost 0 bases, J lost 3 bases, and 29 bases lay in between. The CDR3 sequence is 21 residues long. Germline CDR1 and CDR2: SGHDN and FVKESK. CDR3 nucleotides: TGTGCCAGCAGCCAAGAATCCCGGGACAGCCGAAAAATAGCGGATAAAGAGACCCAGTACTTC. It specifies CASSQESRDSRKIADKETQYF.

This clonotype was detected many times. This chain links TRBV5-4 with TRBJ2-3; 15 nucleotides line up with TRBD2. The ends lost 3 bases at V and 3 bases at J; junction bases unmatched: 2. CDR3 length equals 16 residues. CDR1 and CDR2 (germline): SGHNT, YYREEE (reference sequence). The CDR3 spells CASSSGLAGGTDTQYF. CDR3 nucleotides: TGTGCCAGCAGCTCAGGACTAGCGGGGGGGACAGATACGCAGTATTTT.

V and J are TRBV30 and TRBJ1-1; TRBD1 might be the D (6 bases). The V end was cut by 7 bases, the J end by 0 bases, with 12 bases between. Germline lookup yields CDR1 GTSNPN and CDR2 SVGIG (reference sequence). This CDR3 comprises 13 residues. The CDR3, as DNA: TGTGCCTCCAGGACAGTAATGAACACTGAAGCTTTCTTT. As protein: CASRTVMNTEAFF.

This clonotype occurred many times. The chain links TRBV5-1 to TRBJ2-1; D is uncertain. Germline V gives CDR1 SGHRS, CDR2 YFSETQ. The ends were cut back, 0 bases at V and 6 bases at J, with 7 bases in the middle. CDR3 size: 13 residues. Here the CDR3 DNA reads TGCGCCAGCAGCTTGGACAGAGTCAATGAGCAGTTCTTC. Its protein is CASSLDRVNEQFF.

This clonotype was seen many times. The gene calls are TRBV4-1 and TRBJ2-3; 7 bases agree with TRBD1. After removal of 2 bases from V and 3 bases from J, the junction contained 2 bases not matched to a gene. Germline loops: CDR1 MGHRA, CDR2 YSYEKL. This CDR3 is 14 amino acids long. The CDR3 here is CASSQPTGTDTQYF. For the CDR3, the DNA is TGCGCCAGCAGCCAACCGACAGGGACAGATACGCAGTATTTT.

This rearrangement joins TRBV7-8 to TRBJ2-5; 12 nucleotides match TRBD1. V shed 2 bases, J shed 4 bases, and the junction held 2 bases outside the gene matches. CDR3 length: 15 amino acids. CDR1 and CDR2 from the germline V gene are SGHVS and FQNEAQ. CDR3 in amino acids: CASSLMGQGAETQYF. CDR3 coding DNA: TGTGCCAGCAGCTTAATGGGACAGGGGGCAGAGACCCAGTACTTC.

The J gene is TRBJ2-3, the V gene TRBV7-8, with TRBD1 matching over 8 bases. Germline assignment: CDR1 SGHVS and CDR2 FQNEAQ. The CDR3 has 15 amino acids. J lost 3 bases, V lost 6 bases, and 8 bases had no gene match. DNA for the CDR3: TGTGCCAGCAGTATACAGGGGGGATGGACAGATACGCAGTATTTT. As protein: CASSIQGGWTDTQYF.

This clonotype was recorded many times. The junction shows a germline mismatch at one end, possibly a read error. The chain couples TRBV12-3 or TRBV12-4 to TRBJ1-2; D gene unclear. The CDR3 is 12 residues long. DNA for the CDR3: TGTGCCAGCAGTTTAGTACTAGATCCGGCCCTCTTC. It is translated as CASSLVLDPALF.

At least ten counts were recorded for this clonotype. V is TRBV20-1 and J is TRBJ2-1; D possibly corresponds to TRBD2 (5 bases). Deletions cut 0 bases from V and 4 bases from J, with 10 bases between. Germline V gene lookup returns CDR1 DFQATT and CDR2 SNEGSKA (reference sequence). The CDR3 is 14 residues long. As DNA, the CDR3 is TGCAGTGCTAGAGATTCCGGGGTATACAATGAGCAGTTCTTC. It codes for CSARDSGVYNEQFF.

This clonotype showed up many times. The chain employs TRBV15 and TRBJ1-2; TRBD1 agrees at 7 bases. CDR3 length equals 13 residues. V was clipped by 4 bases and J by 8 bases; unmatched bases: 7. Germline loops: CDR1 LNHNV, CDR2 YYDKDF (reference sequence). In nucleotides, the CDR3 is TGTGCCACCAGCAAGGGACAGACTCGCGGCTACACCTTC. It specifies CATSKGQTRGYTF.

The V gene is TRBV2, the J gene TRBJ1-1; 12 nucleotides agree with TRBD1. The V gene's germline CDR1 is SNHLY and CDR2 FYNNEI. The CDR3 runs 15 residues. V dropped 7 bases and J dropped 4; count of bases not matched to a gene: 7. CDR3 in DNA: TGTGCCAGCAACCGGGACAGGGGGCTGAGCACTGAAGCTTTCTTT. Its translation is CASNRDRGLSTEAFF.